These 30 T cell receptor beta chains were sequenced from one sample in a study of blood T cell repertoires in COVID-19 (dated by TCRdb to the early 2020s). Library generation was performed with the immunoSEQ multiplex PCR assay. TCRdb carries this immuneACCESS record with in-frame sequences only. Its versions omit some clonotypes, under half of them owing to an unresolved V gene in the studies checked, with the rest unexplained. The sample yields about 360,000 clones; about 90% were counted once. Less than 2.5% of the sample is held by the ten biggest clonotypes. The sequenced sample was PBMCs or T cells enriched from blood (not recorded which). The receptor set was obtained from a man between 40 and 49 years old in a cohort exposed to, infected with or recovered from COVID-19 (not recorded which).

The gene calls are TRBV11-2 and TRBJ2-1; 12 bases are a match to TRBD2. CDR1 is SGHAT and CDR2 is FQNNGV in the germline V gene. V was pared by 2 bases and J by 8 bases, with 10 bases of the junction left unmatched. The CDR3 has 17 amino acids. The CDR3 sequence is CASSLRRLAGVGDEQFF. CDR3 DNA: TGTGCCAGCAGCTTAAGGCGACTAGCGGGAGTGGGCGATGAGCAGTTCTTC.

This clone was found a few times. The V gene is TRBV5-4, the J gene TRBJ2-5, with 7 bases that match TRBD2. The V gene end was trimmed by 0 bases and the J gene end by 3 bases; junction bases not matched to a gene: 2. Per the germline V gene, CDR1 is SGHNT and CDR2 is YYREEE (reference sequence). CDR3 length: 14 residues. CDR3 nucleotides: TGTGCCAGCAGCTTGGCAGGGAGGGAAGAGACCCAGTACTTC. It is translated as CASSLAGREETQYF.

V and J are TRBV28 and TRBJ1-2; D uncertain. This CDR3 has 15 amino acids. Germline values: CDR1 MDHEN, CDR2 SYDVKM. V lost 3 bases and J lost 4, with 15 bases in between. The CDR3 DNA reads TGTGCCAGCAGTTTCGTGGCTTACCCTCCCTATGGCTACACCTTC. Its protein product is CASSFVAYPPYGYTF.

The genes are TRBV5-1 and TRBJ1-2; a weak D match, TRBD1 (6 bases). Germline V gene sequence: CDR1 SGHRS, CDR2 YFSETQ. The CDR3 contains 15 residues. V lost 4 bases, J lost 4 bases, and 17 bases lay in between. The CDR3 DNA reads TGCGCCAGCAGCCCGTCGGCGACAGGAGTCTATGGCTACACCTTC. Amino acids: CASSPSATGVYGYTF.

The CDR3 DNA reads TGTGCCAGCAGTTTATCTAAAAGATACACCCACAGGGCTAGCACAGATACGCAGTATTTT. Its protein is CASSLSKRYTHRASTDTQYF. The V call is TRBV27, the J call TRBJ2-3; D perhaps matches TRBD1 (6 bases). CDR3 length: 20 residues. Germline CDR1 is MNHEY and CDR2 is SMNVEV (reference sequence). With 0 bases removed from V and 0 bases from J, the gap between germline ends came to 22 bases.

This clone was counted once. CDR3 bases: TGTGCCAGCAGTTTAAAGAGGACTAGCCCCCCACCCGGGGAGCTGTTTTTT. Translation: CASSLKRTSPPPGELFF. The chain has TRBV27 and TRBJ2-2; 8 bases match TRBD2. There are 17 residues in the CDR3. The trim removed 2 bases at V and 6 bases at J, leaving 11 bases unmatched. CDR1 MNHEY and CDR2 SMNVEV come from the germline V gene (reference sequence).

The chain couples TRBV10-2 to TRBJ2-2, with D perhaps TRBD2 (6 bases). CDR1 and CDR2 from the germline V gene are WSHSY and SAAADI. The V and J ends lost 6 bases and 5 bases respectively, with 13 bases between them. This CDR3 comprises 14 residues. The CDR3 nucleotides read TGCGCCAGCAGCCGGGACTGGGGGACCGGGGAGCTGTTTTTT. It specifies CASSRDWGTGELFF.

This chain links TRBV27 with TRBJ2-3; 9 bases align to TRBD2. The ends lost 4 bases at V and 3 bases at J; junction bases unmatched: 5. The V gene's germline CDR1 is MNHEY and CDR2 SMNVEV (reference sequence). The length of the CDR3 is 15 residues. CDR3 protein: CASSSLAGLTDTQYF. The CDR3 bases are TGTGCCAGCAGTTCCCTAGCGGGATTAACAGATACGCAGTATTTT.

The V and J genes are TRBV7-9 and TRBJ2-2; D is ambiguous. Trimming left V 4 bases short and J 1 base short, with 7 bases between. The CDR3 is 14 residues long. Per germline, CDR1 SEHNR and CDR2 FQNEAQ (reference sequence). CDR3 loop: CASSSYGNTGELFF. CDR3 sequence (DNA): TGTGCCAGCAGCTCCTATGGGAACACCGGGGAGCTGTTTTTT.

The CDR3 is CASSLMFAAYEQYF. The CDR3 DNA reads as TGTGCCAGCAGCTTAATGTTTGCGGCCTACGAGCAGTACTTC. The V call is TRBV7-2, the J call TRBJ2-7; D remains ambiguous. Trimming removed 2 bases from V and 2 bases from J, with 10 bases in between. The CDR3 is 14 amino acids. CDR1 and CDR2 (germline): SGHTA, FQGNSA.

The chain combines TRBV7-8 with TRBJ1-5; tentatively, D is TRBD1 (6 bases). CDR3 length: 14 amino acids. The V end lost 4 bases, the J end lost 8 bases, and 15 bases lay between the germline ends. Germline V gene lookup returns CDR1 SGHVS and CDR2 FQNEAQ. The CDR3 region has the DNA TGTGCCAGCAGCTGGCCAGGGGTAGGGGAGCCCCAGCATTTT. The encoded protein is CASSWPGVGEPQHF.

This clone came up once. This chain joins TRBV18 and TRBJ1-6; 10 bases map to TRBD1. Germline V CDR1 and CDR2: KGHSH, LQKENI. The CDR3 spans 17 residues. The V and J ends lost 2 bases and 7 bases, in that order; junction bases with no gene match: 8. The CDR3 region is CASSPYLGQGLNSPLHF. CDR3 nucleotides: TGTGCCAGCTCACCATACCTGGGACAGGGGTTAAATTCACCCCTCCACTTT.

The chain carries TRBV18 and TRBJ2-5; 7 nucleotides agree with TRBD2. CDR3 length: 16 amino acids. V trimming: 0 bases; J trimming: 4 bases; junction bases outside the gene matches: 8. CDR1 and CDR2 (germline): KGHSH, LQKENI. CDR3: CASSPPGRGRGETQYF. CDR3 bases: TGTGCCAGCTCACCACCGGGCAGAGGGAGGGGAGAGACCCAGTACTTC.

The chain employs TRBV6-1 and TRBJ1-3, with 10 bases lining up with TRBD1. Germline CDR1 and CDR2: MNHNS and SASEGT. Trimming took 2 bases from V and 0 from J; bases not matched to a gene: 4. The CDR3 has 17 amino acids. The CDR3 is CASSEPGQGFSGNTIYF. DNA of the CDR3: TGTGCCAGCAGTGAACCGGGACAGGGGTTCTCTGGAAACACCATATATTTT.

This rearrangement joins TRBV20-1 to TRBJ2-1; 8 positions agree with TRBD2. This CDR3 region has 16 residues. Germline assignment: CDR1 DFQATT and CDR2 SNEGSKA (reference sequence). The ends lost 3 bases at V and 4 bases at J; junction bases unmatched: 11. CDR3 DNA sequence: TGCAGTGCTAGTGCTGCCGTTAGCGGGGTTTACAATGAGCAGTTCTTC. Translating it yields CSASAAVSGVYNEQFF.

This clone was observed a single time. V usage is TRBV5-8 and J usage is TRBJ1-5; TRBD1 matches 7 bases. This CDR3 has 13 residues. Germline V gives CDR1 SGHTS, CDR2 YDEGEE. The junction had 5 bases not matched to a gene; V was cut back by 5 bases and J by 6 bases. DNA for the CDR3: TGTGCCAGCAGTCGCAACAGGGGTCAGCCCCAGCATTTT. This encodes CASSRNRGQPQHF.

The chain joins TRBV27 to TRBJ2-1; possible D gene TRBD2, 5 bases. The CDR3 runs 14 residues. V lost 8 bases and J 3 bases, leaving 14 bases between the germline ends. Germline V gene data show CDR1 as MNHEY and CDR2 as SMNVEV (reference sequence). CDR3 region: CASGPGVDYNEQFF. The CDR3 bases are TGTGCCAGCGGCCCCGGGGTGGACTACAATGAGCAGTTCTTC.

The rearrangement uses TRBV6-5 and TRBJ1-1; no definite D call. This CDR3 spans 15 amino acids. Germline CDR1 reads MNHEY; CDR2 reads SVGAGI. V gave up 10 bases and J gave up 4 bases, with 22 bases separating them. CDR3 sequence: CATSASRAGGTEAFF. The DNA for the CDR3 is TGTGCCACTTCGGCCAGCCGGGCGGGCGGCACTGAAGCTTTCTTT.

The chain employs TRBV15 and TRBJ1-4, with D hard to call. CDR1 is LNHNV, CDR2 YYDKDF, per germline (reference sequence). This CDR3 spans 15 amino acids. Trimming took off 1 base at V and 0 bases at J, with 6 bases between the two ends. CDR3 DNA sequence: TGTGCCACCAGCAGAGCCCTTGCAACTAATGAAAAACTGTTTTTT. Protein: CATSRALATNEKLFF.

The chain recombines TRBV6-5 with TRBJ1-5; D not certain. Trimming took 7 bases from V and 2 from J, leaving 12 bases between them. CDR1 and CDR2 (germline): MNHEY, SVGAGI. This CDR3 comprises 14 residues. The CDR3 here is CASKSRGGNQPQHF. CDR3 sequence (DNA): TGTGCCAGCAAGAGTCGCGGGGGCAATCAGCCCCAGCATTTT.

The V and J genes are TRBV4-2 and TRBJ2-1; weak D call: TRBD1 (12 bases). Trimming left V 2 bases short and J 1 base short, with 36 bases between. Looked up from germline, CDR1 is LGHNA and CDR2 is YNFKEQ. The CDR3 has 24 amino acids. The DNA of the CDR3 is TGTGCCAGCAGCCAAATAGGTGGGACAGGGGGCTCTAGCGGGAGGCTACGGTCCTACAATGAGCAGTTCTTC. This gives the protein CASSQIGGTGGSSGRLRSYNEQFF.

The DNA of the CDR3 is TGTGCCAGCAGTCCTCGACAGGGAATTAAGAAGAGGGATGGCTACACCTTC. This gives the protein CASSPRQGIKKRDGYTF. The chain joins TRBV28 to TRBJ1-2, with 7 bases fitting TRBD1. This CDR3 is built from 17 residues. Germline CDR1 MDHEN, CDR2 SYDVKM. V lost 5 bases, J lost 6 bases, and 18 bases stayed unmatched.

The chain has TRBV10-3 and TRBJ2-1; D may be TRBD2 (6 bases). V was clipped by 0 bases and J by 3 bases, with 12 bases between them. CDR1 is ENHRY and CDR2 is SYGVKD in the germline V gene. The CDR3 totals 16 residues. The DNA for the CDR3 is TGTGCCATCAGTGAGTCGTTGACGGGACTCTACAATGAGCAGTTCTTC. Translating it yields CAISESLTGLYNEQFF.

This clone was recorded only once. This sample includes further DNA sequences coding for the same CDR3. The genes are TRBV11-2 and TRBJ1-1, with 9 bases lining up with TRBD1. Germline V gene sequence: CDR1 SGHAT, CDR2 FQNNGV. The CDR3 runs to 13 residues. Losses at the gene ends were 5 bases for V and 4 bases for J; bases not matched to a gene: 2. Here the CDR3 reads CASSLTGGTEAFF. The DNA for the CDR3 is TGTGCCAGCAGCCTGACAGGGGGCACTGAAGCTTTCTTT.

Written as DNA, the CDR3 is TGTGCCAGTTACGGACTAGCGGGAGGGCCAGGATCCTACAATGAGCAGTTCTTC. Its translation is CASYGLAGGPGSYNEQFF. This chain joins TRBV19 and TRBJ2-1; 15 bases are a match to TRBD2. Germline V gives CDR1 LNHDA, CDR2 SQIVND (reference sequence). The CDR3 has 18 amino acids. V shed 8 bases, J shed 1 base, and the junction held 9 bases outside the gene matches.

The chain has TRBV3-1 (or the pseudogene TRBV3-2) and TRBJ1-1, with D perhaps matching TRBD1 (5 bases). The germline V and J ends were trimmed by 1 base and 6 bases, with 15 bases remaining between them. Germline values: CDR1 LGHDT, CDR2 YNNKEL (reference sequence). CDR3 length: 15 residues. The CDR3 nucleotides are TGTGCCAGCAGCCAAGGTTGGGGGGGGACCGCTGAAGCTTTCTTT. Its protein is CASSQGWGGTAEAFF.

V and J are TRBV3-1 (or the pseudogene TRBV3-2) and TRBJ2-7; a weak D match, TRBD2 (5 bases). The CDR3 spans 11 residues. The V end was cut by 5 bases, the J end by 6 bases, with 8 bases between. The germline V gene encodes CDR1 LGHDT and CDR2 YNNKEL (reference sequence). The chain's CDR3 is CASSTSGEQYF. Here the CDR3 DNA reads TGTGCCAGCAGCACGAGCGGCGAGCAGTACTTC.

This sequence joins TRBV29-1 and TRBJ1-4; no clear D gene. V was shortened by 6 bases and J by 0 bases, with 11 bases between the two germline ends. The germline V gene encodes CDR1 SQVTM and CDR2 ANQGSEA. This CDR3 region has 14 residues. CDR3 protein: CSVGSGATNEKLFF. DNA of the CDR3: TGCAGCGTAGGAAGCGGGGCAACTAATGAAAAACTGTTTTTT. The complete variable domain, with remaining parts taken from reference TRBV29-1 and TRBJ1-4, reads SAVISQKPSRDICQRGTSLTIQCQVDSQVTMMFWYRQQPGQSLTLIATANQGSEATYESGFVIDKFPISRPNLTFSTLTVSNMSPEDSSIYLCSVGSGATNEKLFFGSGTQLSVL.

This clone has more than one count but fewer than ten. The rearrangement uses TRBV6-6 and TRBJ1-4; no firm D call. This CDR3 has 14 amino acids. Trimming cost V 5 bases and J 5 bases, with 12 bases left between them. From germline, CDR1 is MNHNY and CDR2 SVGAGI (reference sequence). CDR3 DNA: TGTGCCAGCAGTAACGACATGATGAATGAAAAACTGTTTTTT. Residues: CASSNDMMNEKLFF.

The chain links TRBV9 to TRBJ2-6; perhaps TRBD2 as D (5 bases). V lost 3 bases and J 3 bases, leaving 10 bases between the germline ends. In germline, CDR1 is SGDLS, CDR2 YYNGEE. CDR3 length: 15 amino acids. CDR3: CASSGGVGGANVLTF. The CDR3 DNA reads as TGTGCCAGCAGCGGGGGAGTCGGTGGGGCCAACGTCCTGACTTTC.